Listed below are T cell receptor beta chains from one sample, sequenced in a study of vaccination and CD4 T cells after COVID-19. One entry per CDR3 protein results from TCRdb running MiXCR on the PCR reads. The sample has fewer than 9,500 distinct CDR3 sequences; over 40% are singletons. No antigens are known for them. What was sequenced was CD4+ T cells from blood, cultured in vitro. The receptors were sampled from a human donor in good health. Both conserved end residues are part of each CDR3. The order of the fields is J gene, D gene, CDR3 length, V gene, clone size, CDR3 DNA, CDR3 protein. D genes are given only for firm matches. Not every row has a clone size; where given, it reads once, few, many or a size class.

TRBJ2-7	-	13	TRBV2	-	TGTGCCAGCAGTGAAACCCAGGGCTACGAGCAGTACTTC	CASSETQGYEQYF
TRBJ2-3	TRBD2	18	TRBV19	-	TGTGCCAGTAGTATGGGGACTAGCGGGAGATTGAGCACAGATACGCAGTATTTT	CASSMGTSGRLSTDTQYF
TRBJ1-2	TRBD1	15	TRBV5-5	-	TGTGCCAGCAGCACGGGACAGGGAGGGCACTATGGCTACACCTTC	CASSTGQGGHYGYTF
TRBJ2-7	-	15	TRBV19	once	TGTGCCAGTAGTCCTCAACCACAAGCGGCCTACGAGCAGTACTTC	CASSPQPQAAYEQYF
TRBJ2-1	TRBD2	15	TRBV6-5	few	TGTGCCAGCAGTTACTCGACTAGCGGGAGCCATGAGCAGTTCTTC	CASSYSTSGSHEQFF
TRBJ1-6	-	18	TRBV21-1	-	TGTGCCAGCAGCAAAGCGCAGGACCCTAGGTCCTATAATTCACCCCTCCACTTT	CASSKAQDPRSYNSPLHF
TRBJ1-2	TRBD1	14	TRBV12-3/TRBV12-4	-	TGTGCCAGCAGGATAAGGACAGGGGCGGATGGCTACACCTTC	CASRIRTGADGYTF
TRBJ1-2	-	12	TRBV7-9	few	TGTGCCAGCAGCTTAGTAGGGGACGGCTACACCTTC	CASSLVGDGYTF
TRBJ1-1	-	12	TRBV7-9	few	TGTGCCAGCAGCAAACAGAGCCTCGAAGCTTTCTTT	CASSKQSLEAFF
TRBJ2-7	-	13	TRBV4-1	-	TGCGCCAGCAGCCAAGGGACCTCCTACGAGCAGTACTTC	CASSQGTSYEQYF
TRBJ1-3	TRBD1	16	TRBV19	-	TGTGCCAGTACCCCCAGACAGGGTACCGCTGGAAACACCATATATTTT	CASTPRQGTAGNTIYF
TRBJ2-7	-	13	TRBV10-3	-	TGTGCCATCAAGCTACCCACGTCCTACGAGCAGTACTTC	CAIKLPTSYEQYF
TRBJ1-5	-	13	TRBV20-1	few	TGCAGCACCTCGGGAGGGCGCAATCAGCCCCAGCATTTT	CSTSGGRNQPQHF
TRBJ2-4	TRBD1	14	TRBV27	once	TGTGCCAGCAGTCTCACAGGGGGCGGGTACATTCAGTACTTC	CASSLTGGGYIQYF
TRBJ2-2	-	12	TRBV20-1	few	TGCAGTGCTACTAGGTCCACCGGGGAGCTGTTTTTT	CSATRSTGELFF
TRBJ1-2	TRBD1	17	TRBV19	few	TGTGCCACCTCAGTCGGGACAGGGTACCCCTCTGTCTATGGCTACACCTTC	CATSVGTGYPSVYGYTF
TRBJ1-2	-	15	TRBV27	few	TGTGCCAGCAGTCCCCTCCAGGGGACCTACTATGGCTACACCTTC	CASSPLQGTYYGYTF
TRBJ1-2	-	16	TRBV18	-	TGTGCCAGCTCACCACTTTGGGTCACAGGGTCCTATGGCTACACCTTC	CASSPLWVTGSYGYTF
TRBJ1-1	-	13	TRBV10-1	few	TGCGCCAGCAGTGCGGGGGTCCTGACTGAAGCTTTCTTT	CASSAGVLTEAFF
TRBJ1-1	-	11	TRBV20-1	-	TGCAGTGCAACGACCAACACTGAAGCTTTCTTT	CSATTNTEAFF
TRBJ2-7	-	14	TRBV6-5	few	TGTGCCAGCAGTTACTCGGGGACGGCCTACGAGCAGTACTTC	CASSYSGTAYEQYF
TRBJ1-2	-	13	TRBV28	-	TGTGCCAGCAGTTGGATAACAGGGTATGGCTACACCTTC	CASSWITGYGYTF
TRBJ2-3	TRBD1	16	TRBV27	-	TGTGCCAGCAGTCCCCCAGGAAACAGGGGGCGGGATACGCAGTATTTT	CASSPPGNRGRDTQYF
TRBJ2-3	-	14	TRBV5-4	-	TGTGCCAGCAGCTTGTTCAGGATCACAGATACGCAGTATTTT	CASSLFRITDTQYF
TRBJ1-2	-	11	TRBV11-2	-	TGTGCCAGCAGCCCTCATTTAGGCTACACCTTC	CASSPHLGYTF
TRBJ1-1	-	14	TRBV7-9	few	TGTGCCAGCAGCTTAAAGGGGGTGGGCACTGAAGCTTTCTTT	CASSLKGVGTEAFF
TRBJ1-2	TRBD1	16	TRBV25-1	few	TGTGCCAGCAGTGAATTCAAGGGGAACAGGGGGAACGGCTACACCTTC	CASSEFKGNRGNGYTF
TRBJ1-2	-	14	TRBV7-9	-	TGTGCCAGCAGATATAACGGGACGGACCATGGCTACACCTTC	CASRYNGTDHGYTF
TRBJ2-5	-	16	TRBV7-2	-	TGTGCCAGCAGCTTAGTGGGAGGGGGGCCCCAAGAGACCCAGTACTTC	CASSLVGGGPQETQYF
TRBJ2-7	-	14	TRBV7-9	-	TGTGCCAGCAGCCAATCCGGGGGTAATTACGAGCAGTACTTC	CASSQSGGNYEQYF
TRBJ1-2	TRBD1	15	TRBV5-1	-	TGCGCCAGCAGCTTGGAAGGGACAGGGGTGGATGGCTACACCTTC	CASSLEGTGVDGYTF
TRBJ1-5	-	14	TRBV2	-	TGTGCCAGCAGTGAGGGTGGACAGTTCCAGCCCCAGCATTTT	CASSEGGQFQPQHF
TRBJ2-2	TRBD2	18	TRBV7-2	few	TGTGCCAGCAGCTTAGCGTTACTAGCGGGGGGGCTTAGCGGGGAGCTGTTTTTT	CASSLALLAGGLSGELFF
TRBJ2-3	TRBD2	16	TRBV19	-	TGTGCCAGTAGCCGAGATAGCGGGAGTGGGACAGATACGCAGTATTTT	CASSRDSGSGTDTQYF
TRBJ2-7	-	14	TRBV20-1	large	TGCAGTGCTAGGGTCCCGGGGTTCTCCTACGAGCAGTACTTC	CSARVPGFSYEQYF
TRBJ2-3	-	14	TRBV7-2	few	TGTGCCAGCAGCTATGGCGGGACCGCAGATACGCAGTATTTT	CASSYGGTADTQYF
TRBJ1-2	-	11	TRBV28	-	TGTGCCAGCTCGACCCTCTATGGCTACACCTTC	CASSTLYGYTF
TRBJ1-6	-	16	TRBV7-2	-	TGTGCCAGCAGCTTAGACGGAGGGGGAAAGGGATCACCCCTCCACTTT	CASSLDGGGKGSPLHF
TRBJ1-6	-	15	TRBV19	-	TGTGCCAGTAGTATAGGAGCCGGGGGAGGCTCACCCCTCCACTTT	CASSIGAGGGSPLHF
TRBJ2-7	TRBD1	15	TRBV27	few	TGTGCCAGCAGAACCGGACAGGCGCACTCCTACGAGCAGTACTTC	CASRTGQAHSYEQYF
TRBJ1-3	-	14	TRBV6-1	few	TGTGCCAGCAGTATGAAGACATCTGGAAACACCATATATTTT	CASSMKTSGNTIYF
TRBJ2-5	-	14	TRBV7-6	-	TGTGCCAGCAGCCTCTTTCCCACCTTAGAGACCCAGTACTTC	CASSLFPTLETQYF
TRBJ2-3	TRBD2	15	TRBV25-1	-	TGTGCCAGCGGACGACTAGCGGGAGTTGGAGATACGCAGTATTTT	CASGRLAGVGDTQYF
TRBJ2-7	-	11	TRBV2	few	TGTGCCAGCAGACAGGTCTACGAGCAGTACTTC	CASRQVYEQYF
TRBJ1-2	-	12	TRBV7-2	-	TGTGCCAGCAGCCCCGGCCCCTATGGCTACACCTTC	CASSPGPYGYTF
TRBJ2-5	-	13	TRBV12-5	-	TGTGCTAGTTTGTCGCCTCCTCCGGAGACCCAGTACTTC	CASLSPPPETQYF
TRBJ2-7	-	12	TRBV12-3/TRBV12-4	few	TGTGCCAGCAGTTTGAGAGGGTACGAGCAGTACTTC	CASSLRGYEQYF
TRBJ2-2	TRBD2	23	TRBV28	-	TGTGCCAGCAGTTTATATGTCTATCAAAGGCGACTAGCGGGACTCCGGAACACCGGGGAGCTGTTTTTT	CASSLYVYQRRLAGLRNTGELFF
TRBJ2-7	TRBD1	15	TRBV19	-	TGTGCCAGTAACACGCCGGGACAGGGTAACCTTGAGCAGTACTTC	CASNTPGQGNLEQYF
TRBJ2-2	-	14	TRBV27	-	TGTGCCAGCAGTGGGCGGGTTAACACCGGGGAGCTGTTTTTT	CASSGRVNTGELFF
TRBJ2-7	TRBD1	17	TRBV5-1	-	TGCGCCAGCAGTAGAAGCGAAGGGACAGGGGGGTGGGACGAGCAGTACTTC	CASSRSEGTGGWDEQYF
TRBJ1-1	-	17	TRBV7-9	few	TGTGCCAGCAGCTTAGCGCTAAGATGGGGTCATGGCACTGAAGCTTTCTTT	CASSLALRWGHGTEAFF
TRBJ2-5	TRBD1	14	TRBV20-1	-	TGCAGTGCTAGTGGGGACAGGGAAGGGGAGACCCAGTACTTC	CSASGDREGETQYF
TRBJ2-3	TRBD2	20	TRBV19	-	TGTGCCAGTAGTATAAGGGCTAGCGGGGGGGCGACGCACAGCACAGATACGCAGTATTTT	CASSIRASGGATHSTDTQYF